The 3 T cell receptor beta chains below were found in one sample sequenced in a study of blood T cells in healthy people across ages. The authors ran a second PCR of about 6 to 12 cycles using a sample-barcoded 5' primer and a J-beta primer mix. TCRdb independently ran MiXCR on the 5' RACE reads; one entry per CDR3 protein. The table lists over 950,000 distinct CDR3 sequences, roughly half of them singletons. The sequenced material came from blood. These receptors came from a woman in her sixties in good health.

The chain combines TRBV7-8 with TRBJ2-1; TRBD2 is a possible D gene (5 bases). CDR3 size: 15 residues. V lost 3 bases and J lost 2, with 11 bases in between. Germline CDR1 reads SGHVS; CDR2 reads FQNEAQ. In DNA, the CDR3 is TGTGCCAGCAGCTTGTTGGTAGCGACCTACAATGAGCAGTTCTTC. Amino acid sequence: CASSLLVATYNEQFF.

This clonotype occurred a few times. V and J are TRBV12-3 or TRBV12-4 and TRBJ2-3; no clear D gene. Deletions cut 3 bases from V and 6 bases from J, with 13 bases between. This CDR3 spans 14 amino acids. The CDR3: CASSFRQFSDTQYF. The CDR3 DNA follows: TGTGCCAGCAGTTTCCGGCAGTTCAGTGATACGCAGTATTTT.

The sample holds a few counts of this clonotype. The CDR3 here is CASSYSGGRLTDTQYF. CDR3 DNA sequence: TGTGCCAGCAGTTACTCTGGCGGGAGGCTCACAGATACGCAGTATTTT. The chain recombines TRBV6-6 with TRBJ2-3; 8 bases align to TRBD2. The CDR3 has 16 residues. Looked up from germline, CDR1 is MNHNY and CDR2 is SVGAGI (reference sequence). J lost 2 bases, V lost 0 bases, and 4 bases had no gene match.